This TCR beta chain was documented in a study of identical twins' blood T cells. Overall study findings and caveats: Twin similarity might stem from environmental factors, not only genetics. Top TCRbeta clonotypes were shared more with twin than unrelated donors.

TCRdb re-derived calls from the 5' RACE reads in MiXCR, one entry per CDR3 protein. The sample includes 300,000 to 450,000 distinct CDR3 sequences, roughly 27% of them seen just once. This CDR3 contains 17 residues. V dropped 5 bases and J dropped 10 bases, with 28 bases sitting between them. Germline values: CDR1 LNHDA, CDR2 SQIVND (reference sequence). The table lists this clonotype with many counts. What it binds is not known. Sequenced sample: PBMCs. The rearrangement links TRBV19 to TRBJ2-3, with D possibly matching TRBD2 (6 bases). This clonotype originated in a woman between 18 and 50 years old in good health. For the CDR3, the DNA is TGTGCCAGTAGTGGTCTAACGGAGGGCCCCGTCCTACGCGCGCAGTATTTT. Its protein is CASSGLTEGPVLRAQYF.